This T cell receptor (beta chain) was sequenced in a study of identical twins. The CDR3 sequence is 16 residues long. Germline V gene lookup returns CDR1 MNHEY and CDR2 SVGEGT. V lost 7 bases and J lost 0, with 16 bases in between. This clonotype was seen a handful of times. From the 5' RACE reads, TCRdb called clonotypes with MiXCR, one entry per CDR3 protein. The profile shows a few hundred thousand distinct CDR3 sequences, around an eighth of them singletons. This same sample was also taken into another study, of yellow fever vaccine responses in identical twins.

The specimen sequenced was CD4+ T cells sorted from blood. The clonotype originates from a woman aged 18-35 years in good health. This chain joins TRBV6-2 or TRBV6-3 and TRBJ2-1; D gene unclear. CDR3 residues: CASTATLVSSYNEQFF. The CDR3 DNA reads as TGTGCCAGCACCGCCACCCTAGTTAGCTCCTACAATGAGCAGTTCTTC.